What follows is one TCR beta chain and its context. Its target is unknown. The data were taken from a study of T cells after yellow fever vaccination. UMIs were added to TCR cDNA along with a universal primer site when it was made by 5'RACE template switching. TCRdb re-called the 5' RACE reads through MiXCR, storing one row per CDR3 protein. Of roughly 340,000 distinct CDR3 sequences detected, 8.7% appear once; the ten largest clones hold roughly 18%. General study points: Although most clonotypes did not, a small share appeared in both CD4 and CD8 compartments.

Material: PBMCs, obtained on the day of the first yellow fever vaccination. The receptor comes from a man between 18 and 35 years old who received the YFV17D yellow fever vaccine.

CDR3 bases: TGCGCCAGCAGCTTGAGCAGCGTAGCCAAAAACATTCAGTACTTC. It translates to CASSLSSVAKNIQYF. This sequence joins TRBV5-1 and TRBJ2-4; D remains unclear. This CDR3 has 15 amino acids. Germline loops: CDR1 SGHRS, CDR2 YFSETQ. Trimming took off 1 base at V and 0 bases at J, with 8 bases between the two ends.